The TCR beta chain described here comes from a study of blood T cell repertoires in COVID-19. Across the study: T cells, B-cell-depleted T cells, or PBMCs supplied cDNA or gDNA.

Germline V gene data show CDR1 as SGHDT and CDR2 as YYEEEE. V dropped 4 bases and J dropped 4; count of bases not matched to a gene: 13. The CDR3 consists of 16 residues. This clone was observed once. Produced via immunoSEQ multiplex PCR; TCRdb's table is partial and in-frame only. The sample carries around 260,000 clones, approximately 90% recorded once. This rearrangement joins TRBV5-6 to TRBJ1-2, with 7 positions matching TRBD1. This receptor was identified in a woman between 25 and 40 years old with active or convalescent COVID-19. Sequencing was carried out using peripheral blood. This CDR3 is CASSPLRGRRPYGYTF. The CDR3 nucleotides are TGTGCCAGCAGCCCCCTCAGGGGGAGGAGACCCTATGGCTACACCTTC.